The 4 T cell receptor beta chains presented below share a single source sample, sequenced in a study of Tregs in tolerant kidney transplant recipients. The repertoire was sequenced with immunoSEQ multiplex PCR; TCRdb's copy has only in-frame clones and lacks some. This repertoire shows roughly 250,000 clones, about 80% found once; its top ten account for 0.64%. Sequenced: CD4+ T cells from blood. The receptor set was obtained from a human donor in good health.

The chain is built from TRBV6-1 and TRBJ1-1; no clear D. The V gene's germline CDR1 is MNHNS and CDR2 SASEGT. The CDR3 extends over 13 amino acids. Trimming stripped 7 bases from V and 1 base from J, with 10 bases between. Here the CDR3 reads CASMVSRNTEAFF. The DNA of the CDR3 is TGTGCCAGCATGGTCAGTAGGAACACTGAAGCTTTCTTT.

The chain uses TRBV5-1 and TRBJ1-2; D remains ambiguous. V lost 0 bases and J 7 bases, leaving 13 bases between the germline ends. This CDR3 has 14 residues. In germline, CDR1 is SGHRS, CDR2 YFSETQ. The CDR3 DNA reads as TGCGCCAGCAGCTTGGCCGCCGGACCGGGTGGCTACACCTTC. This translates into CASSLAAGPGGYTF.

The V call is TRBV5-1, the J call TRBJ1-2, with D unresolved. V lost 0 bases to trimming and J lost 4 bases, with 16 bases between them. The CDR3 is 16 residues long. The germline CDR1 and CDR2 sequences are SGHRS and YFSETQ. CDR3 in DNA: TGCGCCAGCAGCTTGGTTGTTTCCAGGTACTCCTATGGCTACACCTTC. Encoded protein: CASSLVVSRYSYGYTF.

A single count supports this clone. DNA of the CDR3: TGTGCCAGCAGCTTAACCCAGCGGGGGGAAAAGGAGCAGTTCTTC. It encodes CASSLTQRGEKEQFF. The V and J genes are TRBV7-3 and TRBJ2-1; 9 bases map to TRBD2. Looked up from germline, CDR1 is SGHTA and CDR2 is FQGTGA. J lost 10 bases, V lost 0 bases, and 7 bases had no gene match. This CDR3 contains 15 residues. Variable domain in full (rest from reference TRBV7-3 and TRBJ2-1): GAGVSQTPSNKVTEKGKYVELRCDPISGHTALYWYRQSLGQGPEFLIYFQGTGAADDSGLPNDRFFAVRPEGSVSTLKIQRTERGDSAVYLCASSLTQRGEKEQFFGPGTRLTVL.